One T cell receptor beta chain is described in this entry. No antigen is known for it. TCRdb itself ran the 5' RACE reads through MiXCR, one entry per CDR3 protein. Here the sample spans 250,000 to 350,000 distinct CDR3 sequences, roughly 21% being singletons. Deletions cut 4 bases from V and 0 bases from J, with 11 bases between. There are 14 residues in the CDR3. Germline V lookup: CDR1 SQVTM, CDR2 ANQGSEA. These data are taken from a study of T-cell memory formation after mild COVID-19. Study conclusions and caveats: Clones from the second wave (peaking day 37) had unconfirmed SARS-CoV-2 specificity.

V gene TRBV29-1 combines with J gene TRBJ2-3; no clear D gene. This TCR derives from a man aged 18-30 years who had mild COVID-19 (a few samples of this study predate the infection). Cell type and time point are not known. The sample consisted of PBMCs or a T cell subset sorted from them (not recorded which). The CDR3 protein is CSVVRPSSTDTQYF. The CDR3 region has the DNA TGCAGCGTTGTACGTCCCTCTAGCACAGATACGCAGTATTTT.